This TCR beta chain appears in the sequencing data of a study of PD-L1 blockade in urothelial cancer. Study at large: When patients started atezolizumab in the mid-2010s, it was given at 1,200 mg intravenously every 3 weeks. Anywhere from 0 to 3 prior chemotherapy regimens had been received by patients.

V lost 7 bases, J lost 12 bases, and 16 bases lay in between. This CDR3 comprises 12 residues. From germline, CDR1 is SNHLY and CDR2 FYNNEI. TCRdb's copy holds only in-frame clones and misses some; the assay was immunoSEQ multiplex PCR. This sample has 100,000 or so clones, with over 75% found just once. This rearrangement joins TRBV2 to TRBJ2-1; no definite D call. The sample consisted of PBMCs, taken around atezolizumab (anti-PD-L1) treatment. This TCR came from a man aged 50-59 years with urothelial cancer. This CDR3 is CASKAAEMGQFF. The CDR3 nucleotides are TGTGCCAGCAAGGCCGCGGAAATGGGGCAGTTCTTC.